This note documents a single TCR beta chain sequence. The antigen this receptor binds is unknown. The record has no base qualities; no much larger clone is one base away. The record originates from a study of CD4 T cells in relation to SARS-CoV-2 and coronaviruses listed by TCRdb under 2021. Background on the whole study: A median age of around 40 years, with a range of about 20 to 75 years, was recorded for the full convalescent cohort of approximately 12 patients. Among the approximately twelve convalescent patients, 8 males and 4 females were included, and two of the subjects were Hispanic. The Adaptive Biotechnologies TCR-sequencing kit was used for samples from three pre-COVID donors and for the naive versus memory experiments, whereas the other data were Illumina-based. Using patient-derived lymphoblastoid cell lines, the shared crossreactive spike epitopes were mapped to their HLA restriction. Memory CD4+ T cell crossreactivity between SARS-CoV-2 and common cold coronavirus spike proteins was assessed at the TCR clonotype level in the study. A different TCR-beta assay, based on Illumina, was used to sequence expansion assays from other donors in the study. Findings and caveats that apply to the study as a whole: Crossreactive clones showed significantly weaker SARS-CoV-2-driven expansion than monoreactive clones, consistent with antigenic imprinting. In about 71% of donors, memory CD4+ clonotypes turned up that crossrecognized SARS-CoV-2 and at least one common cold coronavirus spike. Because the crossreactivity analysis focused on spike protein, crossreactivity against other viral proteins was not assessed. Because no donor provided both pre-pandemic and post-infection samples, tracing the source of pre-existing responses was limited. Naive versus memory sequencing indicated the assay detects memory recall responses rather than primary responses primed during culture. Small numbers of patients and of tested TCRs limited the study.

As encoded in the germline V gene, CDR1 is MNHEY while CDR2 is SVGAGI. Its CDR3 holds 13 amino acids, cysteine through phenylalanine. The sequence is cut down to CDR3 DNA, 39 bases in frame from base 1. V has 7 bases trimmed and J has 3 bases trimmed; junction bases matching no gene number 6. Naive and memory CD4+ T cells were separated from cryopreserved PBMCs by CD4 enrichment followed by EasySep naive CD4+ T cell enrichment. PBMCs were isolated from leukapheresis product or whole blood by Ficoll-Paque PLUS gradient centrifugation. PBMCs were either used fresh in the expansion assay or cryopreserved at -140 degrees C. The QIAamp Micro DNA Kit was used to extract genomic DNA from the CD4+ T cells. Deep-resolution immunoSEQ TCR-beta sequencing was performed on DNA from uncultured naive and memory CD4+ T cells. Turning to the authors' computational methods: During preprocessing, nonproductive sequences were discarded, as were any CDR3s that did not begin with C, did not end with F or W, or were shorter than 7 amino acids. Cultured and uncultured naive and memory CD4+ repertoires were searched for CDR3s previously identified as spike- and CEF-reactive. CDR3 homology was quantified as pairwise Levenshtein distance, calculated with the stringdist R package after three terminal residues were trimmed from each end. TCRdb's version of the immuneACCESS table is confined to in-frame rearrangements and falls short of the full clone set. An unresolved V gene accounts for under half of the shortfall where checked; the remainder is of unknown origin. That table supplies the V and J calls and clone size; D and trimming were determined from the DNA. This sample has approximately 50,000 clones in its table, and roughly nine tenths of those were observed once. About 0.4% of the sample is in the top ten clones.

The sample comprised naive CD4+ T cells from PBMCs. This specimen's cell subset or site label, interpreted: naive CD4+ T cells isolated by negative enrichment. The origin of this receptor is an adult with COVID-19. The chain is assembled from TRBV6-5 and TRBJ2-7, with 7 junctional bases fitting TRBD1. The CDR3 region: CASKHRDSYEQYF. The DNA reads TGTGCCAGCAAACATCGGGACAGCTACGAGCAGTACTTC.